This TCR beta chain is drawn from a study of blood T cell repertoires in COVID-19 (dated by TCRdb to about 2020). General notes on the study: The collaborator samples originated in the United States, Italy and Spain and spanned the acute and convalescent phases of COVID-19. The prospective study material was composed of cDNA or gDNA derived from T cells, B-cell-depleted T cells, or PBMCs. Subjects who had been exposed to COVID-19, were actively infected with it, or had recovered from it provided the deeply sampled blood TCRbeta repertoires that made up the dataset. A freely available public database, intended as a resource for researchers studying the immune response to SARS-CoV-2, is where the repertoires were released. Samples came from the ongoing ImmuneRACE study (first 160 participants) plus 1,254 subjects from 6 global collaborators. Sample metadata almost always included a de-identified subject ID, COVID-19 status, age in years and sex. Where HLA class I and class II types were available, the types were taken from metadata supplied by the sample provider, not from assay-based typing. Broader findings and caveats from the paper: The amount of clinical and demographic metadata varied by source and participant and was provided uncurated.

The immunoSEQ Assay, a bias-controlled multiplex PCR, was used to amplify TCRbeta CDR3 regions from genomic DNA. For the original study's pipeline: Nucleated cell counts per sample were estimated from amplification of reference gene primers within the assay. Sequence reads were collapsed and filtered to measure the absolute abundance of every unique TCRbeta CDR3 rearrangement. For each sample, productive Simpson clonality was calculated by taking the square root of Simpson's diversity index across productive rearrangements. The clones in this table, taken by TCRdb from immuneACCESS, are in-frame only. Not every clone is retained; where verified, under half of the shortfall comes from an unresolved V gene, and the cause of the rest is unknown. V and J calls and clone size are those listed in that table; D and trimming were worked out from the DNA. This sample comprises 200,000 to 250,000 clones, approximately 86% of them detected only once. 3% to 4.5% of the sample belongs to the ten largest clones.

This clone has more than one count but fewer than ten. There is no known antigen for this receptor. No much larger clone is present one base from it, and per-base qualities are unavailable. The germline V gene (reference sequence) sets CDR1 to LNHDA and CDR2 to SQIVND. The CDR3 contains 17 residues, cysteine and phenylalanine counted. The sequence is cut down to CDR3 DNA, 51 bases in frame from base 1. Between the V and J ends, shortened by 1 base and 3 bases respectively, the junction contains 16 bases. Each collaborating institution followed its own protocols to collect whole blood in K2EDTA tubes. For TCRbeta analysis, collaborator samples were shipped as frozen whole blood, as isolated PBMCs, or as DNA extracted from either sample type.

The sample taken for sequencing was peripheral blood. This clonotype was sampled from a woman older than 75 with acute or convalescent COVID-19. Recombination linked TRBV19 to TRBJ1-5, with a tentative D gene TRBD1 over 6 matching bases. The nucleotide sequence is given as TGTGCCAGTAGTATAGGGGGAAACAGGGTTAACAATCAGCCCCAGCATTTT. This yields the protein CASSIGGNRVNNQPQHF. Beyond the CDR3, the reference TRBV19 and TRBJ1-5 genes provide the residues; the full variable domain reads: DGGITQSPKYLFRKEGQNVTLSCEQNLNHDAMYWYRQDPGQGLRLIYYSQIVNDFQKGDIAEGYSVSREKKESFPLTVTSAQKNPTAFYLCASSIGGNRVNNQPQHFGDGTRLSIL.